Reported below is one T cell receptor beta chain. TCRdb's copy holds only in-frame clones and misses some; the assay was immunoSEQ multiplex PCR. The table shows about 270,000 clones, with 85% occurring only once. This record belongs to a study of blood T cell repertoires in COVID-19. From germline, CDR1 is MGHRA and CDR2 YSYEKL. V gave up 0 bases and J gave up 4 bases, with 13 bases separating them. The CDR3 totals 16 residues. Sequenced: peripheral blood. The gene calls are TRBV4-1 and TRBJ2-1; D is possibly TRBD2 (5 bases). The sequence was obtained from a woman aged 50 to 65 with active or convalescent COVID-19. The CDR3 DNA reads TGCGCCAGCAGCCAAGATCCCGGGGAGTCGTACAATGAGCAGTTCTTC. Amino acid sequence: CASSQDPGESYNEQFF.